This T cell receptor (beta chain) appears in the sequencing data of a study of CD8 T cells in Susac syndrome (dated by TCRdb to about 2019). Broadly, across the study: Among the sequenced Susac syndrome patients, more than 5 had clinically active disease and fewer than 10 were in clinical remission. Whether CD8+ T cell activation and differentiation in Susac syndrome was antigen driven was tested using repertoire sequencing. At blood withdrawal, Susac syndrome patients were either therapy-naive, taking corticosteroids (in some cases with IVIg as well), or taking IVIg alone. CD8+ T cell repertoire clonality was compared between 12 healthy donors, approximately 14 Susac syndrome patients and 15 or so multiple sclerosis patients. The full study reports these points: Susac syndrome CD8+ repertoires showed clonal expansion, highest in CD8+ TEMRA cells and greater in clinically active than remitting patients. Roughly 15 and five Susac-specific public clones were found in the total CD8+ and CD8+ TEMRA repertoires, respectively. The number of individuals in the TCR sequencing and HLA analysis was recognized as being relatively small.

With respect to this clonotype: Its antigen specificity is not known. Base qualities are not provided; no much larger clone lies one nucleotide away.

The CDR3 starts with the cysteine, ends with the phenylalanine, and has 16 residues. Just the 48-base CDR3 DNA is kept, in frame starting at base 1. V lost 0 bases and J lost 5 bases, and the count of bases not matched to a germline gene is 9. CDR1 and CDR2 are read off the germline V gene as LGHNA and YNFKEQ. RNA was extracted with the RNeasy kit and roughly 0.45 to 1 ug was reverse transcribed using random hexamers. The immunoSEQ multiplex PCR assay, covering 54 Vbeta and 13 Jbeta segments, was used to amplify TCR beta CDR3 regions. PCR amplification bias was corrected by using a synthetic template baseline for primer optimization and computational correction. In the authors' own workflow: Reads were annotated to V, D and J genes per IMGT and analyzed with immunoSEQ Analyzer, keeping only productive sequences. Clonality was calculated as one minus the Shannon entropy normalized by log2 of the number of productive unique sequences. For each patient and control, public and private clones were evaluated within the 100 most prevalent clones. Clones were defined as Susac-specific if absent from the healthy and MS cohorts, from approximately 1,100 published viral clones and from other ImmuneACCESS disease sequences. TCRdb's own reprocessing of the public reads used fastp at Q25 and MiXCR and kept productive beta chains. Each record represents a unique CDR3 protein, reported with the most common genes and DNA among its rows. TCRdb's processing, not the study's, gives the V and J calls here. For this sample there are 100,000 to 150,000 distinct CDR3 sequences; around 94% appear just once. The ten largest account for about 0.2% of the sample.

Peripheral blood CD8+ and CD4+ T cells from healthy donors, Susac syndrome patients and multiple sclerosis patients were profiled by high-throughput TCR beta sequencing. Recently defined diagnostic criteria for definite or probable disease were met by the Susac syndrome patients. CD8+ TEMRA cells were enriched by FACS, while bulk CD8+ and CD4+ T cells were purified by magnetic negative isolation. Blood was drawn into EDTA tubes, processed within 24 hours, and PBMCs were isolated by density gradient centrifugation. PBMCs intended for TCR sequencing were cryopreserved in liquid nitrogen and thawed later in a water bath at 37 degrees C. A purity of at least 90% was achieved for sorted or isolated CD4+, CD8+ and CD8+ TEMRA cells.

The sequenced sample consisted of CD8+ T cells from PBMCs. This TCR was recovered from a human donor with Susac syndrome. The chain was built from TRBV4-2 and TRBJ2-7, and 8 junction bases match TRBD2. The DNA reads as follows: TGTGCCAGCAGCCAAGATCACGGGGGGGGATTCGACGAGCAGTACTTC. The translation is CASSQDHGGGFDEQYF.